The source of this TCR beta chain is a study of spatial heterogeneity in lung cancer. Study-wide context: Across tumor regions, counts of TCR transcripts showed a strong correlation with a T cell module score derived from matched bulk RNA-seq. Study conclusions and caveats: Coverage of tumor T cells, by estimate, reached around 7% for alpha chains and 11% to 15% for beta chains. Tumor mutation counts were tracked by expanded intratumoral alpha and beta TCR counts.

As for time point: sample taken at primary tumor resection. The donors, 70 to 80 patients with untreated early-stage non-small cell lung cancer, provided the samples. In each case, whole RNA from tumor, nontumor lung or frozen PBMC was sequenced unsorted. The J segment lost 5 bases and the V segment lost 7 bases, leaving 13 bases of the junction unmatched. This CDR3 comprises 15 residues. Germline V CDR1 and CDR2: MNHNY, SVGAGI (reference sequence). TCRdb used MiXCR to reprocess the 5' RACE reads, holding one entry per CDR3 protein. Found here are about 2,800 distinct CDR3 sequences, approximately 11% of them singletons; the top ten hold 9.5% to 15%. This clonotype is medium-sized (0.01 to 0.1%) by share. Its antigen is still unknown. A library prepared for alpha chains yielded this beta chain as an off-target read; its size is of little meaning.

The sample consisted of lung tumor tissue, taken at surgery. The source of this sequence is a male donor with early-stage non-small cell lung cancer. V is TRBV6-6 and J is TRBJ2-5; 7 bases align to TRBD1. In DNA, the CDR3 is TGTGCCAGCATCCCGCCAGGGACAGCTGGGGAGACCCAGTACTTC. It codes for CASIPPGTAGETQYF.